This T cell receptor beta chain emerged from a study of OX40 agonist ivuxolimab in advanced cancers. Assay used: immunoSEQ multiplex PCR; TCRdb lists only in-frame clones, some missing. The sample yields approximately 58,000 clones, about four fifths seen once. Sampling of blood occurred at baseline, cycle 4 day 1, and cycle 7 day 1. Of note for this clone: Its target is not known.

General study points: The expanded peripheral T cells' antigen specificity was not determined.

V was cut by 4 bases and J by 3 bases, with 1 base left in between. Germline lookup yields CDR1 ENHRY and CDR2 SYGVKD. This CDR3 spans 11 amino acids. The receptor was isolated from an adult with an advanced solid tumor such as melanoma, head and neck, liver or kidney cancer. The specimen comprised CD4+ or CD8+ T cells sorted from blood, sampled in a trial of the OX40 agonist ivuxolimab. The chain combines TRBV10-3 with TRBJ1-3, with no clear D. The CDR3 sequence: CAISVGNTIYF. The CDR3 bases are TGTGCCATCAGTGTTGGAAACACCATATATTTT.